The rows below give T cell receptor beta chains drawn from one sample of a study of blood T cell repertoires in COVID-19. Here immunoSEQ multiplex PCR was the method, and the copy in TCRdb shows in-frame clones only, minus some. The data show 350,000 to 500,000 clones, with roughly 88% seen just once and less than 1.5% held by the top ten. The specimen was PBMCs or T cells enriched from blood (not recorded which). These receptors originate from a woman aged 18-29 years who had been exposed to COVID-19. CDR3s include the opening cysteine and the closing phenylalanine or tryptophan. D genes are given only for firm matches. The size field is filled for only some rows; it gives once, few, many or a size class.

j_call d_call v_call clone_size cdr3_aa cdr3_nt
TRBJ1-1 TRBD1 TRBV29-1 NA CSVGTEEAFF TGCAGCGTCGGGACAGAGGAAGCTTTCTTT
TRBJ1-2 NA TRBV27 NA CASSLTGQPYGYTF TGTGCCAGCAGTTTAACCGGACAGCCATATGGCTACACCTTC
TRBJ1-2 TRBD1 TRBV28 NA CASSSWAIRTGETNYGYTF TGTGCCAGCAGTTCCTGGGCCATTAGGACAGGGGAGACTAACTATGGCTACACCTTC
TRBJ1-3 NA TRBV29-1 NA CSVAGGDSGNTIYF TGCAGCGTTGCGGGAGGCGACTCTGGAAACACCATATATTTT
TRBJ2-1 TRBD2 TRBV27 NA CASTVTSGRTNEQFF TGTGCCAGCACTGTGACTAGCGGGAGGACCAATGAGCAGTTCTTC
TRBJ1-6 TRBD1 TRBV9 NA CASSVETGGNSPLHF TGTGCCAGCAGCGTAGAAACAGGGGGGAATTCACCCCTCCACTTT
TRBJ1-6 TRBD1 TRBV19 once CASSPGTAPGHSPLHF TGTGCCAGTAGCCCCGGGACAGCGCCGGGTCATTCACCCCTCCACTTT
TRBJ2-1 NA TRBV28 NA CASSVDSNSYNEQFF TGTGCCAGCAGTGTAGACTCGAACTCCTACAATGAGCAGTTCTTC
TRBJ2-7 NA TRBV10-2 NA CASTPLGVGSEQYF TGCGCCAGCACCCCGCTTGGAGTCGGATCCGAGCAGTACTTC
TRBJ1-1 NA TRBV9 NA CASSVVGGVGEAFF TGTGCCAGCAGCGTCGTTGGAGGGGTTGGTGAAGCTTTCTTT
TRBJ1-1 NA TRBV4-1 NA CASSQYQGNTEAFF TGCGCCAGCAGCCAATATCAGGGGAACACTGAAGCTTTCTTT
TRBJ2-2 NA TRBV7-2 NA CASSLPQGGWDTGELFF TGTGCCAGCAGCTTACCCCAGGGCGGTTGGGACACCGGGGAGCTGTTTTTT
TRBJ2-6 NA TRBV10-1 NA CASSVLREANVLTF TGCGCCAGCAGTGTTTTGCGGGAGGCCAACGTCCTGACTTTC
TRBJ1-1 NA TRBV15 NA CATTPGGTEAFF TGTGCCACCACCCCGGGTGGCACTGAAGCTTTCTTT
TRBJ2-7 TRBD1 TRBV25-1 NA CASSPNPGQGVNEQYF TGTGCCAGCAGCCCGAACCCCGGACAGGGGGTAAACGAGCAGTACTTC
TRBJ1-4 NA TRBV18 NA CASSPTQRPDRDKLFF TGTGCCAGCTCACCTACTCAACGACCTGACAGAGACAAACTGTTTTTT
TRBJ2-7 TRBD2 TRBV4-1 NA CASSRGTGTSALEQYF TGCGCCAGCAGCCGGGGGACCGGGACTAGCGCTCTCGAGCAGTACTTC
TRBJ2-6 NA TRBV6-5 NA CASSYSNRAGANVLTF TGTGCCAGCAGTTACTCAAACAGGGCTGGGGCCAACGTCCTGACTTTC
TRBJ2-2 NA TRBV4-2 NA CASSQGRTRPGELFF TGTGCCAGCAGCCAAGGCCGGACACGTCCCGGGGAGCTGTTTTTT
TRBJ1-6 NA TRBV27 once CASSGYRASYNSPLHF TGTGCCAGCAGTGGGTACAGGGCATCCTATAATTCACCCCTCCACTTT
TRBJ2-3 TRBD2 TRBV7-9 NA CASSLVAGVGTDTQYF TGTGCCAGCAGCTTAGTGGCGGGAGTGGGCACAGATACGCAGTATTTT
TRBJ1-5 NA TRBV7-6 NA CASSLGDSNQPQHF TGTGCCAGCAGCTTAGGAGATAGCAATCAGCCCCAGCATTTT
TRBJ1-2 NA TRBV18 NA CASSPPNAVGKGNWGYTF TGTGCCAGCTCACCACCGAATGCGGTTGGCAAGGGGAACTGGGGCTACACCTTC
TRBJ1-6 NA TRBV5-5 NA CASSLGANSPLHF TGTGCCAGCAGCTTGGGGGCGAATTCACCCCTCCACTTT
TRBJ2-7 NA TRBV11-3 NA CASSSQGSSYEQYF TGTGCCAGCAGCTCCCAGGGGTCCTCCTACGAGCAGTACTTC
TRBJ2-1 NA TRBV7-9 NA CASSFVGENNEQFF TGTGCCAGCAGCTTTGTGGGAGAGAATAATGAGCAGTTCTTC
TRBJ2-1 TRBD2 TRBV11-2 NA CASSTTSGKSSYNEQFF TGTGCCAGCAGCACCACTAGCGGGAAGTCGTCCTACAATGAGCAGTTCTTC
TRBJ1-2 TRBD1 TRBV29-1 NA CSAEFQGAGYGYTF TGCAGCGCCGAGTTTCAGGGGGCAGGGTATGGCTACACCTTC
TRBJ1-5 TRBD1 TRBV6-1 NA CASSEYRGYGNQPQHF TGTGCCAGCAGTGAATACAGGGGATATGGCAATCAGCCCCAGCATTTT
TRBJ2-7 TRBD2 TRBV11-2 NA CATSEAGGPYEQYF TGTGCCACTTCTGAAGCGGGGGGGCCCTACGAGCAGTACTTC
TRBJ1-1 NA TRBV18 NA CASSATPGVNTEAFF TGTGCCAGCTCAGCAACTCCAGGTGTGAACACTGAAGCTTTCTTT
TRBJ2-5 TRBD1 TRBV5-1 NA CASSFTGGGETQYF TGCGCCAGCAGCTTCACAGGGGGCGGAGAGACCCAGTACTTC
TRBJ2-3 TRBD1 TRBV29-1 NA CSAVGTGGPDTQYF TGCAGCGCTGTCGGGACAGGGGGCCCAGATACGCAGTATTTT
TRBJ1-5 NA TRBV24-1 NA CATQGGGQPQHF TGTGCCACCCAAGGGGGGGGTCAGCCCCAGCATTTT
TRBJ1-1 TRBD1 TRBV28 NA CASSITGVAEAFF TGTGCCAGTTCGATCACAGGGGTCGCTGAAGCTTTCTTT
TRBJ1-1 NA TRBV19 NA CASSIPGQEAFF TGTGCCAGTAGTATCCCCGGACAGGAAGCTTTCTTT
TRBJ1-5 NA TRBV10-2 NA CASSGHRQDNQPQHF TGCGCCAGCAGTGGGCACCGACAGGACAATCAGCCCCAGCATTTT
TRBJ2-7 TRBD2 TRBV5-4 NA CASSPGLAGWEYF TGTGCCAGCAGCCCGGGACTAGCGGGGTGGGAGTACTTC
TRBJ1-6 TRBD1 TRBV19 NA CASSMWDSDARLHF TGTGCCAGTAGTATGTGGGACAGTGATGCTCGCCTCCACTTT
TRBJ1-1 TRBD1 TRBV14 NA CASIRDRDFLDEAFF TGTGCCAGCATCCGGGACAGGGATTTCTTGGACGAAGCTTTCTTT
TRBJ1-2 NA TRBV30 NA CAWSVESPNYGYTF TGTGCCTGGAGTGTAGAGTCTCCTAACTATGGCTACACCTTC
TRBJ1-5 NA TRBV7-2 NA CASSLGEGNQPQHF TGTGCCAGCAGCTTGGGGGAGGGCAATCAGCCCCAGCATTTT
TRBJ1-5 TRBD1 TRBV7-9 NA CASSSLGTGGGNQPQHF TGTGCCAGCAGCTCTCTAGGGACAGGGGGAGGCAATCAGCCCCAGCATTTT
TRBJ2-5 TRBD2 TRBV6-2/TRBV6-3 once CASSYPTSGVSIKETQYF TGTGCCAGCAGTTACCCCACTAGCGGGGTATCCATAAAAGAGACCCAGTACTTC
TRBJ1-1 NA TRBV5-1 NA CASSSTPTVPNTEAFF TGCGCCAGCAGCTCAACCCCGACAGTACCGAACACTGAAGCTTTCTTT